The 3 T cell receptor beta chains reported below all come from one sample, sequenced in a study of Graves' ophthalmopathy and Graves' hyperthyroidism. RNA served as the template for amplifying TCR beta CDR3 regions. HTBI primers served in a first-round RT-PCR, which a second-round multiplex PCR followed. TCRdb re-called the multiplex PCR reads with MiXCR, one entry per CDR3 protein. In the table there are about 700,000 distinct CDR3 sequences, about 40% of which are singletons. Sequencing was done on a sample of peripheral blood. These receptors originate from an adult man with Graves' ophthalmopathy.

V and J are TRBV9 and TRBJ1-1; D is ambiguous. V gave up 5 bases and J gave up 10 bases, with 21 bases separating them. In germline, CDR1 is SGDLS, CDR2 YYNGEE. The CDR3 spans 14 residues. The CDR3 bases are TGTGCCAGCAGTTACTCTTCGGATACTAATGTAGCTTTCTTT. Encoded protein: CASSYSSDTNVAFF.

The chain recombines TRBV3-1 with TRBJ2-3, with D perhaps matching TRBD2 (6 bases). Trimming removed 4 bases from V and 11 bases from J, with 19 bases in between. Germline CDR1 LGHDT, CDR2 YNNKEL (reference sequence). This CDR3 spans 14 amino acids. The CDR3 coding sequence is TGTGCCAGCAGCCCCCCGGGAGACATGGAAGGGCAGTATTTT. It translates to CASSPPGDMEGQYF.

There are many counts of this clonotype. The gene calls are TRBV7-2 and TRBJ1-2; D remains ambiguous. Germline V gene lookup returns CDR1 SGHTA and CDR2 FQGNSA. CDR3 length: 15 residues. V was clipped by 0 bases and J by 8 bases, with 16 bases between them. The CDR3 nucleotides are TGTGCCAGCAGCTTAGCGCGAGGAGGAGTGGGAGGCTACACCTTC. Encoded protein: CASSLARGGVGGYTF. The variable domain in full, completed from reference TRBV7-2 and TRBJ1-2, reads GAGVSQSPSNKVTEKGKDVELRCDPISGHTALYWYRQSLGQGLEFLIYFQGNSAPDKSGLPSDRFSAERTGGSVSTLTIQRTQQEDSAVYLCASSLARGGVGGYTFGSGTRLTVV.